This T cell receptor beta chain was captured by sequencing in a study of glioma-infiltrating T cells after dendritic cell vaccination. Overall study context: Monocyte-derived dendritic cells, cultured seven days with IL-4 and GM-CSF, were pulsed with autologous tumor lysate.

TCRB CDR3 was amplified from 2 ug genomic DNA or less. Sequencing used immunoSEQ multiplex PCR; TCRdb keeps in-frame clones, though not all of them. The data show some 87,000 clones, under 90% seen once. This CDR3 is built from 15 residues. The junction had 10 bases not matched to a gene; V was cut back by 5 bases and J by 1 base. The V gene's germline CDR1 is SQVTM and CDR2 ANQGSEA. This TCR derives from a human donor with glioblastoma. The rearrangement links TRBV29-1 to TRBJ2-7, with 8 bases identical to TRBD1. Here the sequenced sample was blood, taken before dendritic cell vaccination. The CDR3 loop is CSVITVRDRSYEQYF. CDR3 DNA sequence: TGCAGCGTTATAACGGTGAGGGACAGGTCCTACGAGCAGTACTTC.